What follows describes a single TCR beta chain. The CDR3 spans 18 residues. The V gene's germline CDR1 is LGHNA and CDR2 YSLEER. V trimming: 0 bases; J trimming: 2 bases; junction bases outside the gene matches: 9. It was with 60 Vbeta and 13 Jbeta primers that the PCR ran. Libraries were prepared by immunoSEQ multiplex PCR; TCRdb keeps only in-frame clonotypes and omits some of them. Seen here are about 92,000 clones, over 75% observed once, and the top ten hold approximately 1.1%. The sample originates from a study of cytomegalovirus exposure and HLA in healthy donors. The clonotype comes from a girl aged 2-10 years in good health and CMV-seropositive. This rearrangement joins TRBV4-3 to TRBJ2-2, with 7 bases that match TRBD1. The sample consisted of PBMCs. The CDR3 sequence: CASSQEGTVAANTGELFF. The CDR3 region has the DNA TGCGCCAGCAGCCAAGAAGGGACAGTGGCTGCTAACACCGGGGAGCTGTTTTTT.